Listed below are T cell receptor beta chains from one sample, sequenced in a study of T cells in Graves' hyperthyroidism and ophthalmopathy. TCRdb processed the multiplex PCR reads anew with MiXCR; each CDR3 protein has one entry. The top ten hold less than 20% of the sample, which has about 480,000 distinct CDR3 sequences, approximately 15% seen once. Sequencing was performed on blood. These receptors originate from a young woman with Graves' hyperthyroidism. CDR3s include the opening cysteine and the closing phenylalanine or tryptophan. The D gene is left open where the match is weak. Clone size is stated in some rows and not others, as once, few, many or a class when expanded.

v_call: TRBV30
j_call: TRBJ1-1
d_call: TRBD1
clone_size: .
cdr3_aa: CAWSVGGQVVTGKAFF
cdr3_nt: TGTGCCTGGAGTGTGGGGGGACAGGTCGTGACGGGGAAGGCTTTCTTT

v_call: TRBV10-3
j_call: TRBJ2-3
d_call: TRBD2
clone_size: many
cdr3_aa: CAISEQRDTDTQYF
cdr3_nt: TGTGCCATCAGTGAACAGCGGGACACAGATACGCAGTATTTT

v_call: TRBV25-1
j_call: TRBJ1-2
d_call: TRBD1
clone_size: many
cdr3_aa: CASRAGTAHGYTF
cdr3_nt: TGTGCCAGCAGGGCGGGGACAGCTCACGGCTACACCTTC

v_call: TRBV6-1
j_call: TRBJ1-3
d_call: .
clone_size: many
cdr3_aa: CASRPAGHSGNTIYF
cdr3_nt: TGTGCCAGCAGACCAGCGGGACATTCAGGGAACACCATATATTTT

v_call: TRBV11-3
j_call: TRBJ2-2
d_call: .
clone_size: few
cdr3_aa: CASSLLAFVTGEPFF
cdr3_nt: TGTGCCAGCAGCCTGCTAGCATTTGTCACCGGGGAGCCGTTTTTT

v_call: TRBV7-9
j_call: TRBJ2-2
d_call: .
clone_size: many
cdr3_aa: CAIILTVTNTGELFF
cdr3_nt: TGTGCCATCATATTGACAGTGACTAACACCGGGGAGCTGTTTTTT

v_call: TRBV11-3
j_call: TRBJ2-3
d_call: TRBD2
clone_size: many
cdr3_aa: CASSPGLAASTDTQYF
cdr3_nt: TGTGCCAGCAGCCCCGGACTAGCGGCTAGCACAGATACGCAGTATTTT

v_call: TRBV30
j_call: TRBJ2-3
d_call: .
clone_size: many
cdr3_aa: CAWSVLLEDTQYF
cdr3_nt: TGTGCCTGGAGTGTACTTTTGGAAGATACGCAGTATTTT

v_call: TRBV2
j_call: TRBJ2-1
d_call: TRBD2
clone_size: .
cdr3_aa: CASSPPGLAGVVYNEQFF
cdr3_nt: TGTGCCAGCAGCCCCCCGGGACTAGCGGGAGTAGTCTACAATGAGCAGTTCTTC

v_call: TRBV18
j_call: TRBJ1-2
d_call: TRBD1
clone_size: .
cdr3_aa: CASSSGQGREGGYTF
cdr3_nt: TGTGCCAGCTCATCAGGACAGGGGAGAGAGGGAGGCTACACCTTC

v_call: TRBV6-1
j_call: TRBJ1-2
d_call: TRBD1
clone_size: .
cdr3_aa: CASRTLGTGLIYGYTF
cdr3_nt: TGTGCCAGCAGAACTTTGGGGACAGGGCTAATCTATGGCTACACCTTC

v_call: TRBV11-2
j_call: TRBJ1-5
d_call: .
clone_size: .
cdr3_aa: CASSLDRGGGSNQPQHF
cdr3_nt: TGTGCCAGCAGCTTAGATCGGGGTGGGGGTAGCAATCAGCCCCAGCATTTT

v_call: TRBV5-1
j_call: TRBJ1-2
d_call: TRBD1
clone_size: .
cdr3_aa: CASSPGTALYGYTF
cdr3_nt: TGCGCCAGCAGCCCCGGGACAGCCCTCTATGGCTACACCTTC

v_call: TRBV12-3/TRBV12-4
j_call: TRBJ1-1
d_call: .
clone_size: many
cdr3_aa: CASSSRVGNTEAFF
cdr3_nt: TGTGCCAGCAGCTCCAGGGTGGGAAACACTGAAGCTTTCTTT